A selection of T cell receptor beta chains follows, all from one sample in a study of shared clonotypes between healthy human individuals. Profiled with immunoSEQ multiplex PCR; TCRdb holds only in-frame clones, not every one. The table lists more than 900,000 clones, 75% to 80% of them singletons. Sequences were obtained from memory CD4+ T cells from PBMCs. The receptors were gathered from a man younger than 30 in good health. Some clones in this sample may be carry-over from other donors' samples. CDR3s include the opening cysteine and the closing phenylalanine or tryptophan. D genes are given only for firm matches. Rows give clone size only sometimes, using once, few, many, or a class for an expanded clone.

TRBJ1-1	-	TRBV28	few	TGTGCCAGCAGCTCTGGACAGAACACTGAAGCTTTCTTT	CASSSGQNTEAFF
TRBJ2-1	TRBD2	TRBV27	-	TGTGCCAGCAGTCGTCCCGGGACTAGCGGATACAATGAGCAGTTCTTC	CASSRPGTSGYNEQFF
TRBJ1-1	-	TRBV30	-	TGTGCCGGGAAGTCGGGGAGCACTGATGCTTTCTTT	CAGKSGSTDAFF
TRBJ2-3	TRBD1	TRBV10-3	-	TGTGCCATTGGGACAGGGGGCACAGATACGCAGTATTTT	CAIGTGGTDTQYF
TRBJ1-1	TRBD1	TRBV28	once	TGTGCCAGCAGTAAACGGACAGGGGAAATTTTTGCTTTCTTT	CASSKRTGEIFAFF
TRBJ1-3	-	TRBV14	-	TGTGCCAGCAGCCCGGTCGCCGGGACGGACTGGTGGGGCGGAAACACCATATATTTT	CASSPVAGTDWWGGNTIYF
TRBJ1-4	-	TRBV28	-	TGTGCCAGCAGTCCACCCGTGGGTTATGAAAAACTGTTTTTT	CASSPPVGYEKLFF
TRBJ2-1	TRBD2	TRBV27	-	TGTGCCAGCAATAAAGGGGCTAGCGGCTACAATGAGCAGTTCTTC	CASNKGASGYNEQFF
TRBJ2-7	-	TRBV2	few	TGTGCCAGCAGTGAACGCCGATCTGGGGCCTACGAGCAGTACTTC	CASSERRSGAYEQYF
TRBJ1-2	TRBD1	TRBV6-1	-	TGTGCCAGCAGTGCAAACCAGGGGGCGAGAATCTATGGCTACACCTTC	CASSANQGARIYGYTF
TRBJ1-4	-	TRBV2	-	TGTGCCAGCAGTGGGGTCAGGGCCCCGGGGGAAAAACTGTTTTTT	CASSGVRAPGEKLFF
TRBJ2-7	-	TRBV19	-	TGTGCCAGTAGTGTACGCCGGGACACCTACGAGCAGTACTTC	CASSVRRDTYEQYF
TRBJ1-4	-	TRBV7-6	-	TGTGCCAGCAGCTTAATCTTGGGAGGTCGGGATGAAAAACTGTTTTTT	CASSLILGGRDEKLFF
TRBJ2-3	-	TRBV10-3	-	TGTGCCATCAGTGGAGAAACCTTCAGAGGGGATACGCAGTATTTT	CAISGETFRGDTQYF
TRBJ2-1	TRBD2	TRBV5-4	-	TGTGCCAGCAGCTTGCCTAGCGGGAGAGGGAATGAGCAGTTCTTC	CASSLPSGRGNEQFF
TRBJ2-7	TRBD1	TRBV5-4	-	TGTGCCAGCAGCGGTCCGGGACAGGTTGCCATCCGGCAGTACTTC	CASSGPGQVAIRQYF
TRBJ1-2	TRBD1	TRBV29-1	-	TGCAGCGGCGGACAGGGAAGGGCTAACTATGGCTACACCTTC	CSGGQGRANYGYTF
TRBJ2-7	-	TRBV6-5	-	TGTGCCAGCAAGGGCGCCGCCTACGAGCAGTACTTC	CASKGAAYEQYF
TRBJ1-1	-	TRBV11-3	few	TGTGCCAGCAGCCAGACAGACCTAACGCGGGCTTTCTTT	CASSQTDLTRAFF
TRBJ1-5	-	TRBV30	-	TGTGCCTGGAGCGGGGGGAGCAATCAGCCCCAGCATTTT	CAWSGGSNQPQHF
TRBJ1-1	TRBD1	TRBV29-1	-	TGCAGCGCACAGGGGACCCTAGGGGCGAACACTGAAGCTTTCTTT	CSAQGTLGANTEAFF
TRBJ2-1	TRBD2	TRBV5-1	once	TGCGCCAGCAGCTCCTTAGCGGGGGGTTACAATGAGCAGTTCTTC	CASSSLAGGYNEQFF
TRBJ1-5	TRBD1	TRBV28	-	TGTGCCAGCAGGGACCGGGACAGGGTTTACCAGCCCCAGCATTTT	CASRDRDRVYQPQHF
TRBJ1-1	TRBD1	TRBV5-1	-	TGCGCCAGCAGCTTGGTATCAGGGGGCACTGAAGCTTTCTTT	CASSLVSGGTEAFF
TRBJ1-1	TRBD1	TRBV20-1	-	TGCAGTGCCCGCAGGGGGTTGGTAGCTTTCTTT	CSARRGLVAFF
TRBJ1-5	-	TRBV7-2	-	TGTGCCAGCAGCTTAGACCCGAATCAGCCCCAGCATTTT	CASSLDPNQPQHF
TRBJ1-5	-	TRBV27	-	TGTGCCAGCAGTTTAAGCGGGTGGCAAAGCAATCAGCCCCAGCATTTT	CASSLSGWQSNQPQHF
TRBJ2-7	-	TRBV27	-	TGTGCCAGCAGTGGGGCCCTCAGGAGCTCCTACGAGCAGTACTTC	CASSGALRSSYEQYF
TRBJ1-4	TRBD1	TRBV5-1	-	TGCGCCAGCAGCTTGTTTGGACAGGGGGGCGAAAAACTGTTTTTT	CASSLFGQGGEKLFF
TRBJ1-1	-	TRBV9	-	-	CASSVDHQWGQGTFF
TRBJ2-5	TRBD1	TRBV5-1	-	TGCGCCAGCAGAGTGGACAGGGCCCAAGAGACCCAGTACTTC	CASRVDRAQETQYF
TRBJ2-7	-	TRBV7-9	-	TGTGCCAGCAGCTTAGGTACGGACTCCTCTCGGCTCGAGCAGTACTTC	CASSLGTDSSRLEQYF
TRBJ2-1	-	TRBV5-1	-	TGCGCCAGCAGCTTGGAAGGGACGGGCAATGAGCAGTTCTTC	CASSLEGTGNEQFF
TRBJ1-2	TRBD1	TRBV18	-	TGTGCCAGCTCGCTTGACAGGGACTATGGCTACACCTTC	CASSLDRDYGYTF
TRBJ2-7	-	TRBV9	-	TGTGCCAGCAGCCCCCGGGGGATTTCCTACGAGCAGTACTTC	CASSPRGISYEQYF
TRBJ2-7	TRBD2	TRBV7-9	-	TGTGCCAGCAGCCTAAATGGGGGGGCCTACGAGCAGTACTTC	CASSLNGGAYEQYF
TRBJ2-7	-	TRBV28	-	TGTGCCAGCAGCTCCCCTGGGGGGGCAGTCACCCGGAACGAGCAGTACTTC	CASSSPGGAVTRNEQYF
TRBJ2-7	TRBD1	TRBV2	-	TGTGCCAGCAGTGAAAACAGGGGAAGTATCTACGAGCAGTACTTC	CASSENRGSIYEQYF
TRBJ2-6	-	TRBV27	many	TGTGCCAGCAGTTTATCTGGGGCCAACGTCCTGACTTTC	CASSLSGANVLTF
TRBJ2-3	-	TRBV7-2	-	TGTGCCAGCAGCCCCGGACAGTTCACAGATACGCAGTATTTT	CASSPGQFTDTQYF
TRBJ2-7	-	TRBV4-3	-	TGCGCCAGCAGCCTCGGCGCAGGGAGCGGAGAGCAGTACTTC	CASSLGAGSGEQYF
TRBJ2-1	-	TRBV18	-	TGTGCCAGCTCACCAAGCGGTTTCTCCTACAATGAGCAGTTCTTC	CASSPSGFSYNEQFF
TRBJ2-7	TRBD2	TRBV5-4	many	TGTGCCAGCAGCTTGGCGGGAGGGCTGGGCGAGCAGTACTTC	CASSLAGGLGEQYF
TRBJ1-3	-	TRBV6-1	once	TGTGCCAGCAGTGAAATGGCCCCTTTAACTGGAAACACCATATATTTT	CASSEMAPLTGNTIYF
TRBJ1-2	TRBD1	TRBV4-2	-	TGTGCCAGCAGCCCACCCACAGGGGCTCTTCCCTATGGCTACACCTTC	CASSPPTGALPYGYTF
TRBJ1-2	-	TRBV5-6	-	TGTGCCAGCCCATCCCCCGGCCAGCCCTATGGCTACACCTTC	CASPSPGQPYGYTF
TRBJ2-3	TRBD1	TRBV29-1	-	TGCAGCGGCGGGACAGGTAATCCGGATACGCAGTATTTT	CSGGTGNPDTQYF
TRBJ1-1	-	TRBV28	-	TGTGCCAGCAGACGACTTAAGGGGCGAGGGAACACTGAAGCTTTCTTT	CASRRLKGRGNTEAFF
TRBJ2-2	-	TRBV12-5	few	TGTGCTAGTGGTTTGCTAATGCCGCAGGGAACCGGGGAGCTGTTTTTT	CASGLLMPQGTGELFF
TRBJ2-7	TRBD2	TRBV6-5	-	TGTGCCAGCAGGGGAACTAGCGGGAGTTCCTACGAGCAGTACTTC	CASRGTSGSSYEQYF
TRBJ1-5	-	TRBV6-4	-	TGTGCCAGCAGTATCGGCAGTGACCCCCATAGCAATCAGCCCCAGCATTTT	CASSIGSDPHSNQPQHF
TRBJ2-5	-	TRBV9	-	TGTGCCAGCAGTTCTTCCGGGACGCTAGAAGAGACCCAGTACTTC	CASSSSGTLEETQYF